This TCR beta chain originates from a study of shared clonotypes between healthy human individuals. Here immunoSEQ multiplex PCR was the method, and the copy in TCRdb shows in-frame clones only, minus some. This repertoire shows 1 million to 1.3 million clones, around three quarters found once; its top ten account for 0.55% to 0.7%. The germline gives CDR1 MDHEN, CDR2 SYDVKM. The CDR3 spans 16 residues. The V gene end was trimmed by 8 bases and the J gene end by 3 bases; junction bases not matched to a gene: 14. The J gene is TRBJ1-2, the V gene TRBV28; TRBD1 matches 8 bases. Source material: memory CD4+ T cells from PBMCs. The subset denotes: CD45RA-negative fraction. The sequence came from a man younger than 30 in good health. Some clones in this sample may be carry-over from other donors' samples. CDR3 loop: CASEPLGRGRDYGYTF. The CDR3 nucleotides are TGTGCCAGCGAACCCTTGGGCAGGGGGCGTGACTATGGCTACACCTTC.